This T cell receptor (beta chain) emerged from a study of T cell responses to AZD1222 COVID-19 vaccine. In regard to this clone: Its antigen is unknown.

Whole-study results and caveats: Reportedly, nearly half the spike-specific TCRs target unmutated variant regions. An increase in Spike-specific TCR breadth and depth was observed after two AZD1222 doses. Seropositive AZD1222 recipients at baseline numbered only five or six.

The CDR3 has 15 residues. Deletions cut 2 bases from V and 0 bases from J, with 8 bases between. Germline assignment: CDR1 MNHNY and CDR2 SVGAGI (reference sequence). Profiling relied on immunoSEQ multiplex PCR, and the TCRdb table lists in-frame clones only, not all of them. The sample carries 130,000 or so clones, approximately 90% recorded once. The chain carries TRBV6-6 and TRBJ2-1; tentatively, D is TRBD2 (6 bases). Sequencing was performed on peripheral blood, taken 28 days after the second AZD1222 dose. The receptor was isolated from an adult who received the AZD1222 COVID-19 vaccine. The CDR3 bases are TGTGCCAGCAGTTACATCGGGGGCTCCTACAATGAGCAGTTCTTC. This gives the protein CASSYIGGSYNEQFF.